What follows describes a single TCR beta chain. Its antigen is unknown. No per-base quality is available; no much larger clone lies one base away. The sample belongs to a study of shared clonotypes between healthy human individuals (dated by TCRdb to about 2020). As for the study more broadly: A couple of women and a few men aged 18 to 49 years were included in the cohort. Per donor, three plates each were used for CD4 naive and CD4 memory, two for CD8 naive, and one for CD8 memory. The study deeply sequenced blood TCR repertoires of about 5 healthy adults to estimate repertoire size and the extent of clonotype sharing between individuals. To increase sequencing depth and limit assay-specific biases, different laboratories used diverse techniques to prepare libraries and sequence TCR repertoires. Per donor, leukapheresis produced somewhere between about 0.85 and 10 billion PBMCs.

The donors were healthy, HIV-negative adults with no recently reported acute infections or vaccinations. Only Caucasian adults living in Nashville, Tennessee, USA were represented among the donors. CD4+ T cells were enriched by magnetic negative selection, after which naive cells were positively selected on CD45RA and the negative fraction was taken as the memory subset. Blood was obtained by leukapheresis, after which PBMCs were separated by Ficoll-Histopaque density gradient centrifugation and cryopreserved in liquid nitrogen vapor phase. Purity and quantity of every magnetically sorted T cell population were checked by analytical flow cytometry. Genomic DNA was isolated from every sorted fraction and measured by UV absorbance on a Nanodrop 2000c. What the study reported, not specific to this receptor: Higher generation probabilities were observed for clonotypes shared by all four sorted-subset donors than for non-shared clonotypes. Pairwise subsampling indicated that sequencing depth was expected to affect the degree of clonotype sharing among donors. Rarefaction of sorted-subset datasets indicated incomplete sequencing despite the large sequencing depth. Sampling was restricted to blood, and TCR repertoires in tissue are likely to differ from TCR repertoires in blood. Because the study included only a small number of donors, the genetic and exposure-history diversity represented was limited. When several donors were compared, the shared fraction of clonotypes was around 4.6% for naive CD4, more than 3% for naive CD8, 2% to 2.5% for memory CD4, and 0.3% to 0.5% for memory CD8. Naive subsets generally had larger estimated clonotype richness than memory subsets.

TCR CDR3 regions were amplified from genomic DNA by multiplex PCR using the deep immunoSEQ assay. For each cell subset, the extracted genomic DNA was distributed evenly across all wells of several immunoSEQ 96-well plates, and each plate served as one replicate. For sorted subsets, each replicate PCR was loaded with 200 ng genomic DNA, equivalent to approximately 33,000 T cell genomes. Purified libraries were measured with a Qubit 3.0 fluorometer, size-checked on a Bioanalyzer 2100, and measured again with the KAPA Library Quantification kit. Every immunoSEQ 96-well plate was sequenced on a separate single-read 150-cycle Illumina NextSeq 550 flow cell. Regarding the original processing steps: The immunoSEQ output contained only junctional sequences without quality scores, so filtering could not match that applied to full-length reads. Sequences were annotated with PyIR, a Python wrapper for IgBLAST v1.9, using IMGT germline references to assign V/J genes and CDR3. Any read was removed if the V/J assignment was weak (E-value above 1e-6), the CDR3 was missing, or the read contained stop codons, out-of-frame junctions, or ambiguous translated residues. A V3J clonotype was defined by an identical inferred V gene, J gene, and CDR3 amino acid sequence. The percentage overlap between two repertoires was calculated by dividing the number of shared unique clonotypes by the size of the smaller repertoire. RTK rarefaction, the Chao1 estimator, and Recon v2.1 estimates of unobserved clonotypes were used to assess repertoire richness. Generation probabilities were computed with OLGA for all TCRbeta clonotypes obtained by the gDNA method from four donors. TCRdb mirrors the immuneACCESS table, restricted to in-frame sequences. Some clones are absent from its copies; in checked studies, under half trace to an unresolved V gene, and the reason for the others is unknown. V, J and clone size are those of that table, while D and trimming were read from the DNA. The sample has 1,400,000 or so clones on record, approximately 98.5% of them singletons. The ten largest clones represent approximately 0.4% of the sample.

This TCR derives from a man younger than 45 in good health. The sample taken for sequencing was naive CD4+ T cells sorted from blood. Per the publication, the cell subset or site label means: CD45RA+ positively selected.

The CDR3 corresponds to CASSLVGDTQYF. The sequenced DNA: TGTGCCAGCAGCTTAGTGGGAGATACGCAGTATTTT. In this chain, TRBV7-1 is recombined with TRBJ2-3; confidence is insufficient to name the D gene. TRBV7-1 has ORF status, its function being uncertain. Spanning cysteine to phenylalanine, the CDR3 consists of 12 amino acids. Only the CDR3 region is kept as DNA, spanning 36 bases read in frame from base 1. Cut back by 4 bases and 5 bases, the V and J ends lie 7 bases apart.